The T cell receptor (beta chain) described here comes from a study of T cell responses to AZD1222 COVID-19 vaccine. Data came from immunoSEQ multiplex PCR; TCRdb stores just in-frame clones and leaves some out. Altogether approximately 150,000 clones are present, 92% being singletons, with the ten largest covering 2.5% to 3.5%. Whole-study results and caveats: Clonal diversity was possibly underestimated, and the donors were mostly white British, with more females. Rises in breadth and depth of Spike-specific TCRs came after two AZD1222 doses.

About this clone: Its antigen is undetermined.

The V segment lost 4 bases and the J segment 6 bases; nucleotides outside the gene matches: 10. CDR3 size: 16 residues. Germline V lookup: CDR1 SGHAT, CDR2 FQNNGV. The source material was peripheral blood, sampled 28 days after the second AZD1222 dose. This receptor was obtained from an adult who received the AZD1222 COVID-19 vaccine. The chain couples TRBV11-2 to TRBJ2-1; 9 bases are shared with TRBD2. The CDR3 sequence is CASSSELAGDRNEQFF. Written as DNA, the CDR3 is TGTGCCAGCAGCTCAGAACTAGCGGGTGACCGCAATGAGCAGTTCTTC.